Ten or more counts support the clone carrying this T cell receptor beta chain. These data are taken from a study of metastatic and nonmetastatic thyroid tumors. The wider study: Repertoire data that came from the blood and tumor or nodule tissue of malignant and benign thyroid patients were compared.

TCRdb re-analyzed the PCR reads using MiXCR. Of around 27,000 clones in the sample, 14% to 15% were seen once. The germline gives CDR1 SGDLS, CDR2 YYNGEE. J lost 5 bases, V lost 0 bases, and 9 bases had no gene match. This CDR3 is 16 amino acids long. Among the patients, none had received any treatment before thyroid surgery. Sequenced sample: blood. The receptor comes from a female donor with papillary thyroid cancer or a benign thyroid nodule (not recorded which). Some clones in this sample may be carry-over from other donors' samples. This chain links TRBV9 with TRBJ2-3, with 7 bases fitting TRBD2. DNA of the CDR3: TGTGCCAGCAGCGTAGCTGGGGGGGAGTTGGTAGATACGCAGTATTTT. As protein: CASSVAGGELVDTQYF.